What follows describes a single TCR beta chain. It may be a read error: a sequence one base away is much more abundant. This entry belongs to a study of Graves' ophthalmopathy and Graves' hyperthyroidism. CDR3 size: 12 residues. In germline, CDR1 is MNHEY, CDR2 SVGEGT. The hyperthyroidism patients had a new diagnosis of under 2 months' duration and were aged 18 to 65. RNA transcripts were the template, and TCR beta CDR3 regions were amplified from them. HTBI primers primed a first-round RT-PCR, and a second-round multiplex PCR followed. TCRdb processed the multiplex PCR reads anew with MiXCR; each CDR3 protein has one entry. The table lists 400,000 to 500,000 distinct CDR3 sequences, 21% of them singletons.

The rearrangement joins TRBV6-2 or TRBV6-3 to TRBJ1-5, with TRBD1 as a possible D gene (5 bases). This sequence originates from a woman younger than 35 with stable Graves' hyperthyroidism. The sample comprised peripheral blood. The CDR3 sequence is CASQGSNQPQQF. DNA of the CDR3: TGTGCCAGTCAGGGTAGCAATCAGCCCCAGCAGTTT.